This TCR beta chain came from a study of cytomegalovirus exposure and HLA in healthy donors. Study conclusions and caveats: Cytomegalovirus-associated TCR beta chains were listed, numbering 164. The HLA-A and HLA-B alleles of most subjects were reportedly predicted accurately from TCR beta sequences. In a later analysis, a missense DCLRE1C variant was linked to TCR beta V- and J-gene trimming.

Though probably carrying unrecorded immune exposures, donors were nominally healthy at sampling. Germline assignment: CDR1 MGHRA and CDR2 YSYEKL. V lost 2 bases and J lost 0; bases outside the gene matches: 5. The CDR3 runs to 16 residues. A remark on this clone: Antigen unknown.

13 Jbeta primers and 60 Vbeta primers were used for the PCR. Here immunoSEQ multiplex PCR was the method, and the copy in TCRdb shows in-frame clones only, minus some. The top ten clones hold around 5% of a sample with 170,000 or so clones, 84% of them seen once. The V gene is TRBV4-1, the J gene TRBJ2-7, with 9 bases identical to TRBD2. Sequencing used PBMCs. The clonotype comes from a girl aged 10-17 years in good health and CMV-seropositive. Here the CDR3 reads CASSQSLAGSSYEQYF. The CDR3 region has the DNA TGCGCCAGCAGCCAAAGTCTAGCGGGAAGCTCCTACGAGCAGTACTTC.